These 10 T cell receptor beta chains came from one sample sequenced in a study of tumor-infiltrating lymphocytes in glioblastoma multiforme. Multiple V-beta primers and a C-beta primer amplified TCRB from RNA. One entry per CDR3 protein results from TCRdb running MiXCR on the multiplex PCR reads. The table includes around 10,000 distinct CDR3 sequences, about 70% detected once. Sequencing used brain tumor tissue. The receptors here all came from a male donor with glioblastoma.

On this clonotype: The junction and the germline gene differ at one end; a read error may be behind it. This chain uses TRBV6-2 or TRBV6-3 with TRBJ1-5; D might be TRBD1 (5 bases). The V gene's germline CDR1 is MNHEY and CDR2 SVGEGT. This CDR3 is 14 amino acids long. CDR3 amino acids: CVSRLTGFNQPQHF. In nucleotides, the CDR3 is TGTGTCAGCAGGCTCACAGGATTCAATCAGCCCCAGCATTTT.

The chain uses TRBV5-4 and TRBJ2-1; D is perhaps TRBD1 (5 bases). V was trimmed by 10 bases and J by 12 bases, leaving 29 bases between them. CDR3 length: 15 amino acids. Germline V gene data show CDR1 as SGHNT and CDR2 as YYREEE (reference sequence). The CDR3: CAAAGQGAPIHGQFF. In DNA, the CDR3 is TGTGCCGCGGCTGGGCAGGGCGCCCCGATACATGGGCAGTTCTTC.

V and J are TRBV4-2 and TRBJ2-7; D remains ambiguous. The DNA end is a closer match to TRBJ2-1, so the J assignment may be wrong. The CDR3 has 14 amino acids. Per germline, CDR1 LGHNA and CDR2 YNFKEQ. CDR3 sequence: CASSLKVGIYEQFF. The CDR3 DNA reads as TGTGCCAGCAGCCTAAAGGTCGGCATCTACGAGCAGTTCTTC.

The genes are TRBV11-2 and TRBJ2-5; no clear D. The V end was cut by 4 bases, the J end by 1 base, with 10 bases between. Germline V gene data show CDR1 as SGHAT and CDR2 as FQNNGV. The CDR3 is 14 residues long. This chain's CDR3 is CASSSDGVQETQYF. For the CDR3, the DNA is TGTGCCAGCAGCTCTGACGGAGTCCAAGAGACCCAGTACTTC.

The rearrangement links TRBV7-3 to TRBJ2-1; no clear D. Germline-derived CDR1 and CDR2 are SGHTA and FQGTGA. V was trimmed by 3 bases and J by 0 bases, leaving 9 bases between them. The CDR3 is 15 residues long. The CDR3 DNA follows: TGTGCCAGCAGCTTTACGTCCAGCTCCTACAATGAGCAGTTCTTC. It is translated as CASSFTSSSYNEQFF.

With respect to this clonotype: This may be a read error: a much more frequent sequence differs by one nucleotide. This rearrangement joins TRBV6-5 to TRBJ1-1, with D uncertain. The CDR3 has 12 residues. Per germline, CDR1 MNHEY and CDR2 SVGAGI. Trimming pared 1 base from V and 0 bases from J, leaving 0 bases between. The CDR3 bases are TGTGCCAGCAGTTACTTGAACACTGAAGCTTTCTTT. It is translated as CASSYLNTEAFF.

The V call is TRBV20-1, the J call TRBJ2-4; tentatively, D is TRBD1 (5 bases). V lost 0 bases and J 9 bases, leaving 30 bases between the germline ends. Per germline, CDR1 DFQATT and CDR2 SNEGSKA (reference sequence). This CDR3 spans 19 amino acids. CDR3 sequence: CSARDPDKGIRKAKGIQYF. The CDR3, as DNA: TGCAGTGCTAGAGACCCGGACAAGGGGATTCGGAAAGCCAAAGGCATTCAGTACTTC.

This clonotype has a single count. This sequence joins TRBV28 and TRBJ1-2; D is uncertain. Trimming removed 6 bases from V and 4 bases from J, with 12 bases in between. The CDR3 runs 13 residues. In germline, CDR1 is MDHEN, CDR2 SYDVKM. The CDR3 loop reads CASSSGWVYGYTF. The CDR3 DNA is TGTGCCAGCAGCTCAGGATGGGTCTATGGCTACACCTTC.

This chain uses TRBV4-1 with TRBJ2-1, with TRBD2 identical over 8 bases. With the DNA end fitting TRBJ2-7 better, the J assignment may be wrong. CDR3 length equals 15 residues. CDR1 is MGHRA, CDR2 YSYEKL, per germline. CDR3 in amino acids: CASSLSGTSYIEQYF. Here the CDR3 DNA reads TGCGCCAGCAGCCTTAGCGGGACTTCTTACATTGAGCAGTACTTC.

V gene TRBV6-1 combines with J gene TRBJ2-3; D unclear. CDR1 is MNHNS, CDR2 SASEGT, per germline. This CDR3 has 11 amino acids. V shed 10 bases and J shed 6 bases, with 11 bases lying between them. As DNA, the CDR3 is TGTGCCATCACTGAACTGGATACGCAGTATTTT. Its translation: CAITELDTQYF.